This T cell receptor beta chain comes out of a study of CD8 T cells in ankylosing spondylitis. Libraries for TCR beta were made by quantitative 5'-RACE with molecular barcodes. TCRdb analysed the 5' RACE reads with MiXCR anew, one entry per CDR3 protein. Of 85,000 to 100,000 distinct CDR3 sequences listed, roughly 8.7% were seen once; the top ten hold more than 9.5%. This clonotype was recorded at least ten times. Its antigen is not identified. Study-wide points: Seemingly characteristic of ankylosing spondylitis blood was a TCR beta motif consisting of under ten highly homologous variants.

V lost 8 bases and J 2 bases, leaving 9 bases between the germline ends. This CDR3 has 12 amino acids. Germline loops: CDR1 ENHRY, CDR2 SYGVKD. Source material: blood, either unsorted or a sorted T cell fraction (not recorded which). V and J are TRBV10-3 and TRBJ1-1; unclear D gene. The clonotype originates from a male donor with ankylosing spondylitis or in good health (not recorded which). CDR3 bases: TGTGCCATCGCGGAGATAAACACTGAAGCTTTCTTT. Translation: CAIAEINTEAFF.